The TCR beta chain described here comes from a study of cytomegalovirus exposure and HLA in healthy donors. The CDR3 loop spans 13 amino acids. Per the germline V gene, CDR1 is GTSNPN and CDR2 is SVGIG (reference sequence). V was cut by 4 bases and J by 2 bases, with 12 bases left in between. Study findings and constraints: Most sequenced TCRs were rare (though some public TCRs occurred in many donors). The study flagged some 170 TCR beta chains as cytomegalovirus-associated.

TCRdb's table, derived via immunoSEQ multiplex PCR, lists solely in-frame clones and lacks some. This table has roughly 120,000 clones, 70% to 90% appearing once. On this clone itself: The target antigen is unknown.

The chain joins TRBV30 to TRBJ2-7, with D possibly being TRBD1 (6 bases). The sequenced material came from PBMCs. The receptor was derived from a man between 18 and 29 years old in good health and CMV-seronegative. The CDR3 coding sequence is TGTGCCTGGATGTCGACAGGCGCCTACGAGCAGTACTTC. Protein sequence: CAWMSTGAYEQYF.